At least ten counts were recorded for the clone carrying this TCR beta chain. The antigen remains undetermined. This specimen comes from a study of CD8+CD57+ T cells in acquired aplastic anemia. On the study more broadly: Each DNA sample taken from sorted CD4+ and CD8+ cells came to 3.2 ug on average.

Patients sequenced had flow cytometry evidence of CD8+CD57+ cell expansion. TCR beta VDJ and CDR3 profiles were obtained from a genomic DNA template. TCRdb processed the reads anew with MiXCR; each CDR3 protein has one entry. The sample gives about 180,000 distinct CDR3 sequences, around 50% of which show up once; approximately 12% is in the top ten. The CDR3 is 12 residues long. V was clipped by 0 bases and J by 7 bases, with 7 bases between them. CDR1 and CDR2 from the germline V gene are SGHDT and YYEEEE. Study results and caveats: Patients and controls shared twenty-nine CD8+ CDR3 sequences, which appeared highly expressed in patients and within their immunodominant clones.

Sequencing was done on a sample of sorted CD4+, CD8+, or CD8+CD57+ T cells (not recorded which) from PBMCs. The chain carries TRBV5-6 and TRBJ1-2; the D is unclear. The TCR originated in a human donor with aplastic anemia. CDR3 in amino acids: CASSLEQGGYTF. In DNA, the CDR3 is TGTGCCAGCAGCTTGGAACAAGGTGGCTACACCTTC.